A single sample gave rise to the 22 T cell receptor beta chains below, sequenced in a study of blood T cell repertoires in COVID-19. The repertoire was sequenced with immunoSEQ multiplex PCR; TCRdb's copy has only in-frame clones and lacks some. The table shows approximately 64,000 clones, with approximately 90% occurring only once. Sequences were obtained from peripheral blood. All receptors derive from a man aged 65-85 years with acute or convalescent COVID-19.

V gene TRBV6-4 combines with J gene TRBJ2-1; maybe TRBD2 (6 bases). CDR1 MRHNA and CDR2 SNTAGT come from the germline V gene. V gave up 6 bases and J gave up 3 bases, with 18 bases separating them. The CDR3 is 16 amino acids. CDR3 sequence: CASRGDSSWGYNEQFF. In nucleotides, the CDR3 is TGTGCCAGCAGAGGGGACTCCTCCTGGGGCTACAATGAGCAGTTCTTC.

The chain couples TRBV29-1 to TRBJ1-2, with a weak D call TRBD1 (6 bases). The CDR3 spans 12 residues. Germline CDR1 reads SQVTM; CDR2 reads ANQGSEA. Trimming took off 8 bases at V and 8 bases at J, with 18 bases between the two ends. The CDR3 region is CSFVGGADGYTF. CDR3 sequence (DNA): TGCAGCTTTGTTGGGGGCGCGGACGGCTACACCTTC.

CDR3 nucleotides: TGTGCCAGCTCACCTACGGGACAGCCTAATGAAAAACTGTTTTTT. This encodes CASSPTGQPNEKLFF. The rearrangement links TRBV18 to TRBJ1-4, with TRBD1 identical over 7 bases. The trim removed 3 bases at V and 3 bases at J, leaving 4 bases unmatched. Germline CDR1 is KGHSH and CDR2 is LQKENI. The CDR3 loop spans 15 amino acids.

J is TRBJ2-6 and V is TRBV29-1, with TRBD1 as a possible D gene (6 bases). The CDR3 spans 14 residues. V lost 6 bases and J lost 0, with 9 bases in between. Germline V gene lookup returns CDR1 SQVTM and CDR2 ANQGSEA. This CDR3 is CSVPQGSGANVLTF. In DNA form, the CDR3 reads TGCAGCGTACCACAGGGCTCTGGGGCCAACGTCCTGACTTTC.

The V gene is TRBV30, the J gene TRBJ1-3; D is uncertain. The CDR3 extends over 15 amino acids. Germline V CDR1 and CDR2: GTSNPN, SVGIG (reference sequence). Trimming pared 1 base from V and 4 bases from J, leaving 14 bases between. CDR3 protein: CAWSEAGFWGNTIYF. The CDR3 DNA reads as TGTGCCTGGAGTGAGGCGGGTTTTTGGGGAAACACCATATATTTT.

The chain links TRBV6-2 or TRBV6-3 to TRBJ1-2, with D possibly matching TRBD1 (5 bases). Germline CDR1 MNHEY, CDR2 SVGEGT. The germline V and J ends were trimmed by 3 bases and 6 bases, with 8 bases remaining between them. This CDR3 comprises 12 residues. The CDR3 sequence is CASSYARDGYTF. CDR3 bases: TGTGCCAGCAGTTATGCCAGGGATGGCTACACCTTC.

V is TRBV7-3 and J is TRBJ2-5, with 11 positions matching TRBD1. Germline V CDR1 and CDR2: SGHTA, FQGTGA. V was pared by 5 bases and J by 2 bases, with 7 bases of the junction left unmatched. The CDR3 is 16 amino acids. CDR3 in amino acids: CASSRAGQGVQETQYF. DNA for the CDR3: TGTGCCAGCAGCCGCGCGGGACAGGGGGTACAAGAGACCCAGTACTTC.

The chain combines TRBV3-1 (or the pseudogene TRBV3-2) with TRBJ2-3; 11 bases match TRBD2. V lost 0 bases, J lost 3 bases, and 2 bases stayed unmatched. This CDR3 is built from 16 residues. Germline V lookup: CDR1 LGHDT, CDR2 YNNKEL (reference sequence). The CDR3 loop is CASSQETSGGTDTQYF. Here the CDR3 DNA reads TGTGCCAGCAGCCAAGAAACTAGCGGGGGTACAGATACGCAGTATTTT.

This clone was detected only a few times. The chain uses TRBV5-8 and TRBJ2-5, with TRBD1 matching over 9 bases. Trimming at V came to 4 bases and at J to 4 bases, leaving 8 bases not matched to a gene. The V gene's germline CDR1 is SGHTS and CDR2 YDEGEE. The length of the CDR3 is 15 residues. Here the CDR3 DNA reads TGTGCCAGCAGCCGGGGACAGGGTGGGTCAGAGACCCAGTACTTC. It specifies CASSRGQGGSETQYF.

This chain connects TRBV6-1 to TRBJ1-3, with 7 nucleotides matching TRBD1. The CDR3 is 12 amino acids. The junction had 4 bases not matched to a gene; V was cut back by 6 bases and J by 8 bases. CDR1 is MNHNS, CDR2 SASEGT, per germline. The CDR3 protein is CASSGTEDTIYF. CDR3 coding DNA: TGTGCCAGCAGCGGGACAGAGGACACCATATATTTT.

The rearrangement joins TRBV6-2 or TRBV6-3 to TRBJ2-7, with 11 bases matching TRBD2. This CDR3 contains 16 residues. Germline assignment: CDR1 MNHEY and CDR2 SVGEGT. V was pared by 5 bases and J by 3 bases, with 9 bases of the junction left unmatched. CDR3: CASSPTVAGGLYEQYF. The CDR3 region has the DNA TGTGCCAGCAGTCCCACGGTAGCGGGGGGGCTCTACGAGCAGTACTTC.

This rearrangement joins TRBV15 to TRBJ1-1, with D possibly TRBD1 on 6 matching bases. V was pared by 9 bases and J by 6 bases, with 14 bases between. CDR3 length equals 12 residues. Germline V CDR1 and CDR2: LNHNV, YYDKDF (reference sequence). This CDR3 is CATAGRGPEAFF. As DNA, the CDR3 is TGTGCCACAGCCGGCAGGGGACCTGAAGCTTTCTTT.

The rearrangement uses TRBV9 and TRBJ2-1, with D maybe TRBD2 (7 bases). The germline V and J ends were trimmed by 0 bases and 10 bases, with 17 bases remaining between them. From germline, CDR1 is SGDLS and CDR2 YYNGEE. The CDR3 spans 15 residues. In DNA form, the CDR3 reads TGTGCCAGCAGCGTAGCTTCCACATCGGGGGGCGAGCAGTTCTTC. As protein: CASSVASTSGGEQFF. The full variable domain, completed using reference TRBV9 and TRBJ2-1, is DSGVTQTPKHLITATGQRVTLRCSPRSGDLSVYWYQQSLDQGLQFLIQYYNGEERAKGNILERFSAQQFPDLHSELNLSSLELGDSALYFCASSVASTSGGEQFFGPGTRLTVL.

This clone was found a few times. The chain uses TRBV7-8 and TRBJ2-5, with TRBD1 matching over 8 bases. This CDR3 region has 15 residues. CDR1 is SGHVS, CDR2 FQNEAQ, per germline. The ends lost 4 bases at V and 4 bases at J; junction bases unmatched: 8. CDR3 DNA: TGTGCCAGCAGCTCATTCAGGGGGCGCGGAGAGACCCAGTACTTC. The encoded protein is CASSSFRGRGETQYF.

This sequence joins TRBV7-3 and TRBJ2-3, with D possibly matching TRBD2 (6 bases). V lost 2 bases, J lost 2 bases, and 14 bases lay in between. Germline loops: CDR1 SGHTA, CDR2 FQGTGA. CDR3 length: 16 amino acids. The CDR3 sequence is CASSLGFSGHTDTQYF. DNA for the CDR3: TGTGCCAGCAGCTTAGGGTTTAGCGGTCACACAGATACGCAGTATTTT.

CDR3 residues: CASSEVRGSNNEQFF. The CDR3 bases are TGTGCCAGCAGTGAAGTCAGGGGAAGTAACAATGAGCAGTTCTTC. V and J are TRBV2 and TRBJ2-1; TRBD1 is a possible D gene (6 bases). Trimming shortened V by 1 base and J by 5 bases, and 12 bases separated the two germline ends. The CDR3 contains 15 residues. Germline CDR1 is SNHLY and CDR2 is FYNNEI.

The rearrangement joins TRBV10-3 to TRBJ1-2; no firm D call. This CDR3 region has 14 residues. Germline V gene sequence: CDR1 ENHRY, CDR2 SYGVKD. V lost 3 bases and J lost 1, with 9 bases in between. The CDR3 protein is CAISEERVNYGYTF. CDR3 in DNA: TGTGCCATCAGTGAAGAGAGGGTTAACTATGGCTACACCTTC.

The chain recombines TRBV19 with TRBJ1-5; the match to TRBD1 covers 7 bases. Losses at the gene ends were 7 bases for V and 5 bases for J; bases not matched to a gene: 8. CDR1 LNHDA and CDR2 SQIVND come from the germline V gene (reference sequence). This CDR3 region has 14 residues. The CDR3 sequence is CASKRQGGDQPQHF. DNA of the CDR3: TGTGCCAGTAAAAGACAGGGTGGAGATCAGCCCCAGCATTTT.

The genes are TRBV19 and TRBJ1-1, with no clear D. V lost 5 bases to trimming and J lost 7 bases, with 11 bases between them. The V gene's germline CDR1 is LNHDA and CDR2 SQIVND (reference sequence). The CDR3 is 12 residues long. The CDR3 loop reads CASSQSSHEAFF. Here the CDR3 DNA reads TGTGCCAGTAGTCAGTCGTCCCATGAAGCTTTCTTT.

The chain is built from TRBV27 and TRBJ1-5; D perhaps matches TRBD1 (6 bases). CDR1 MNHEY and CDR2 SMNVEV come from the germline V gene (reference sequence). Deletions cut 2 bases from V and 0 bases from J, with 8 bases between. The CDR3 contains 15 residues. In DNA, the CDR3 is TGTGCCAGCAGTTTACAGGGGTATAGCAATCAGCCCCAGCATTTT. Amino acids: CASSLQGYSNQPQHF.

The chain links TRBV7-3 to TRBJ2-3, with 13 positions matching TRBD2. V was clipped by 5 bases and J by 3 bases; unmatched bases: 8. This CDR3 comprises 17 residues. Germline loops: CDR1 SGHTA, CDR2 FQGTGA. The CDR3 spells CASSPTTSGGETDTQYF. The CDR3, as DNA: TGTGCCAGCAGCCCTACAACTAGCGGGGGGGAAACAGATACGCAGTATTTT.

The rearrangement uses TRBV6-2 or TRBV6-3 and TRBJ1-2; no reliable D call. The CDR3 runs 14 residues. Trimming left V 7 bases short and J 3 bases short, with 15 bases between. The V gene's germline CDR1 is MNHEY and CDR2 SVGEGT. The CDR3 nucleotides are TGTGCCAGCACCCCACTCGAGCGATACTATGGCTACACCTTC. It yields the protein CASTPLERYYGYTF.